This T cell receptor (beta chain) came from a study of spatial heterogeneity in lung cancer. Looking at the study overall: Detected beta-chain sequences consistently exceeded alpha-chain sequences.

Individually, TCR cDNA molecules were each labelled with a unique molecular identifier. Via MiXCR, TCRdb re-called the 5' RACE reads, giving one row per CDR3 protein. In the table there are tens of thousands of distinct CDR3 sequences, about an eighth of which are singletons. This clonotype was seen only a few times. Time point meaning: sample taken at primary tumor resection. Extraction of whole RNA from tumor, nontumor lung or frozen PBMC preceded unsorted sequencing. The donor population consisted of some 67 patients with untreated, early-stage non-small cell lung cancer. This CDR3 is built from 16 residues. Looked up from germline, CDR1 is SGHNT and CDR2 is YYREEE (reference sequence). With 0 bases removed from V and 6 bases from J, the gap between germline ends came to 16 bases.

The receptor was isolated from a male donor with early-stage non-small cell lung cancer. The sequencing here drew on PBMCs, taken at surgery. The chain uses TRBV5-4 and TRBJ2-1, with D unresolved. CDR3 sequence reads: CASSLGGPSQANEQFF. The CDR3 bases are TGTGCCAGCAGCTTGGGTGGGCCGAGCCAGGCCAATGAGCAGTTCTTC.